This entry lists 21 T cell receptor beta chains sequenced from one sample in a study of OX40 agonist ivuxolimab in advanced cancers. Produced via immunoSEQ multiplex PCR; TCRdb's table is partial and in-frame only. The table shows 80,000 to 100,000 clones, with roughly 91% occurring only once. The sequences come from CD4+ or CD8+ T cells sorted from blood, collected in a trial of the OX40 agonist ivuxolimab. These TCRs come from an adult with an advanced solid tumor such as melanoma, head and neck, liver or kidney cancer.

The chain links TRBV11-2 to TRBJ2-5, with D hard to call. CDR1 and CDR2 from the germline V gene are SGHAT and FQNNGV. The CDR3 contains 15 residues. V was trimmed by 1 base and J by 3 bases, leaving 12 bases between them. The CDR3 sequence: CASSLVARREETQYF. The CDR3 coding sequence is TGTGCCAGCAGCTTAGTAGCCCGCCGGGAAGAGACCCAGTACTTC.

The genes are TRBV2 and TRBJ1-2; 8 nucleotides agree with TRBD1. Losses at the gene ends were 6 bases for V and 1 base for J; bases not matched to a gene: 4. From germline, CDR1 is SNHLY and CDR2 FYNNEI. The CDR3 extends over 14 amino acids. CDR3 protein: CASRPGQDNYGYTF. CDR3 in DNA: TGTGCCAGCAGGCCGGGACAGGATAACTATGGCTACACCTTC.

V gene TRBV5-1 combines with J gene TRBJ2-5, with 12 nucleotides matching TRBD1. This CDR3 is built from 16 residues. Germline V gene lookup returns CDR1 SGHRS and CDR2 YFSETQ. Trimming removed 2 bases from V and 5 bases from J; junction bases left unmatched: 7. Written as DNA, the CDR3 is TGCGCCAGCAGCTTATCCGGGACAGGGGGCATCGAGACCCAGTACTTC. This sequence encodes CASSLSGTGGIETQYF.

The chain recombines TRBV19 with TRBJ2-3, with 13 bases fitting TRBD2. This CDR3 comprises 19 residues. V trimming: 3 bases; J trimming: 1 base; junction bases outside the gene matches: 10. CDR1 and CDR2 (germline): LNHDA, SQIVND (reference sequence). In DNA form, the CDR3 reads TGTGCCAGTAGTATTCGAGGACTAGCGGGGGCCTGGGGCACAGATACGCAGTATTTT. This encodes CASSIRGLAGAWGTDTQYF. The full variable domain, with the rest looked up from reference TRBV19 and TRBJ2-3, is DGGITQSPKYLFRKEGQNVTLSCEQNLNHDAMYWYRQDPGQGLRLIYYSQIVNDFQKGDIAEGYSVSREKKESFPLTVTSAQKNPTAFYLCASSIRGLAGAWGTDTQYFGPGTRLTVL.

CDR3 amino acids: CASSSLATSGGYNEQFF. The CDR3 coding sequence is TGTGCCAGCTCATCCCTCGCAACTAGCGGGGGATACAATGAGCAGTTCTTC. This rearrangement joins TRBV18 to TRBJ2-1, with TRBD2 matching 11 bases. CDR1 is KGHSH and CDR2 is LQKENI in the germline V gene. V lost 5 bases to trimming and J lost 4 bases; unmatched junction nucleotides: 10. This CDR3 contains 17 residues.

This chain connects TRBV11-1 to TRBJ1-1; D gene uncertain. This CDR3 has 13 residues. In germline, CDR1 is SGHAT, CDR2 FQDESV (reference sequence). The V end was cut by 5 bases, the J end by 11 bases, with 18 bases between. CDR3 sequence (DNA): TGTGCCAGCAGCCCCCGGGATCCTAAGTCGGCTTTCTTT. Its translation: CASSPRDPKSAFF.

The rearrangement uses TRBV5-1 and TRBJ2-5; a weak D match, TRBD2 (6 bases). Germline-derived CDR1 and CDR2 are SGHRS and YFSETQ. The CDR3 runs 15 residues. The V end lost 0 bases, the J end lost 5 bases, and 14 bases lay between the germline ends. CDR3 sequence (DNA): TGCGCCAGCAGCTTGGATGAGGGCCGGGGGGAGACCCAGTACTTC. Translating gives CASSLDEGRGETQYF.

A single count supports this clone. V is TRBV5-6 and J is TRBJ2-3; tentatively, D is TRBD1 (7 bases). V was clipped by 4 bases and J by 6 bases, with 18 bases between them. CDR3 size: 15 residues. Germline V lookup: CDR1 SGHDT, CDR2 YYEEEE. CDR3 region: CASSVSRGASDTQYF. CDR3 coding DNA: TGTGCCAGCAGCGTAAGCAGGGGGGCATCCGATACGCAGTATTTT. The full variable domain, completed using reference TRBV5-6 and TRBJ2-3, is DAGVTQSPTHLIKTRGQQVTLRCSPKSGHDTVSWYQQALGQGPQFIFQYYEEEERQRGNFPDRFSGHQFPNYSSELNVNALLLGDSALYLCASSVSRGASDTQYFGPGTRLTVL.

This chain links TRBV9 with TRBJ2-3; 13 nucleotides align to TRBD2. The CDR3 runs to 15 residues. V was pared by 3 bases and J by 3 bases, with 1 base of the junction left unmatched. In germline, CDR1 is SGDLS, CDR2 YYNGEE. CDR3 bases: TGTGCCAGCAGCGGGGGACTAGCGGGGACAGATACGCAGTATTTT. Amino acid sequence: CASSGGLAGTDTQYF.

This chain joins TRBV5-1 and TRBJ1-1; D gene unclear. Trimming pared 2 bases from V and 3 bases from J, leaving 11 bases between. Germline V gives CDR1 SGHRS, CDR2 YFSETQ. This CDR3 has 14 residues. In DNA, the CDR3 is TGCGCCAGCAGCTTACGGACGGCGGACACTGAAGCTTTCTTT. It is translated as CASSLRTADTEAFF.

CDR3 in amino acids: CASSLDPGNSYEQYF. CDR3 sequence (DNA): TGTGCCAGCAGCTTGGATCCAGGGAATTCCTACGAGCAGTACTTC. The genes are TRBV5-4 and TRBJ2-7, with a tentative D call TRBD1 (5 bases). Trimming took off 0 bases at V and 1 base at J, with 11 bases between the two ends. There are 15 residues in the CDR3. The V gene's germline CDR1 is SGHNT and CDR2 YYREEE (reference sequence).

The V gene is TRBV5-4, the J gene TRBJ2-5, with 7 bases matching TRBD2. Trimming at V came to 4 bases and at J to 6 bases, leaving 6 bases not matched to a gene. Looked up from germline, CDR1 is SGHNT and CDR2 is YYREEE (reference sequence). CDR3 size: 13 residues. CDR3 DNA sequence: TGTGCCAGCAGCCCCGGACTAGACCAGACCCAGTACTTC. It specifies CASSPGLDQTQYF. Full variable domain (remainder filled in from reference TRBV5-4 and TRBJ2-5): ETGVTQSPTHLIKTRGQQVTLRCSSQSGHNTVSWYQQALGQGPQFIFQYYREEENGRGNFPPRFSGLQFPNYSSELNVNALELDDSALYLCASSPGLDQTQYFGPGTRLLVL.

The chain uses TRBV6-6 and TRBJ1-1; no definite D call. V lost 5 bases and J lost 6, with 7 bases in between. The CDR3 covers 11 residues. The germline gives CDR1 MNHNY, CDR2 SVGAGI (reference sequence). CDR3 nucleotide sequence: TGTGCCAGCAGTAGTAGAGCTGAAGCTTTCTTT. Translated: CASSSRAEAFF.

The CDR3 reads CASSRQGNGYTF. The CDR3 DNA reads as TGTGCCAGTAGCCGACAGGGTAATGGCTACACCTTC. J is TRBJ1-2 and V is TRBV7-9; 7 nucleotides align to TRBD1. The CDR3 contains 12 residues. V shed 9 bases, J shed 6 bases, and the junction held 7 bases outside the gene matches. CDR1 and CDR2 from the germline V gene are SEHNR and FQNEAQ (reference sequence).

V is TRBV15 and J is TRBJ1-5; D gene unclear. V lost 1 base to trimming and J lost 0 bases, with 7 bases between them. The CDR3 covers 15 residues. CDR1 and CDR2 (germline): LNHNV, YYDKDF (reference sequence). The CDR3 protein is CATSRGRFSNQPQHF. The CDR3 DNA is TGTGCCACCAGCAGAGGCAGGTTTAGCAATCAGCCCCAGCATTTT. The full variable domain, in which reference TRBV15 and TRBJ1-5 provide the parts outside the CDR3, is DAMVIQNPRYQVTQFGKPVTLSCSQTLNHNVMYWYQQKSSQAPKLLFHYYDKDFNNEADTPDNFQSRRPNTSFCFLDIRSPGLGDTAMYLCATSRGRFSNQPQHFGDGTRLSIL.

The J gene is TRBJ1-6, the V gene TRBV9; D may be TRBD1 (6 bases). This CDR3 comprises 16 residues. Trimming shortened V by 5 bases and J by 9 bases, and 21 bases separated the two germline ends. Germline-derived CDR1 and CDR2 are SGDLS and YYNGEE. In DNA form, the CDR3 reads TGTGCCAGCAGTCGAAACGTTGGGGGCCTGGCTTCACCCCTCCACTTT. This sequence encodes CASSRNVGGLASPLHF.

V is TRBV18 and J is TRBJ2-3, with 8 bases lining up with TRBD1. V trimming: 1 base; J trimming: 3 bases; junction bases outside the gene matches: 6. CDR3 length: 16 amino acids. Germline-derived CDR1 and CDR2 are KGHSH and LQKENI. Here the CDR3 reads CASSPRQGAPTDTQYF. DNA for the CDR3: TGTGCCAGCTCACCACGGCAGGGGGCTCCAACAGATACGCAGTATTTT.

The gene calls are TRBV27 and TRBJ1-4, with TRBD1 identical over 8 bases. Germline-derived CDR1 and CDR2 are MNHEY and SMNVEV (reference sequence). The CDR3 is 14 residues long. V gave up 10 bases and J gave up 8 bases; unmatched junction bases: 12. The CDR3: CATWGGGQGEKLFF. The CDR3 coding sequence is TGTGCCACCTGGGGGGGCGGACAGGGAGAAAAACTGTTTTTT.

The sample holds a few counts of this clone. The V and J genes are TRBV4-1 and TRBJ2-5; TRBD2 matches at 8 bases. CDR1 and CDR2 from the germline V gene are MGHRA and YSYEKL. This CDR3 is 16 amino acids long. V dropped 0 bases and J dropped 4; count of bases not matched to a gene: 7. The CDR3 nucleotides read TGCGCCAGCAGCCAAGATGGAGGCGCGGGGGGAGAGACCCAGTACTTC. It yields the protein CASSQDGGAGGETQYF.

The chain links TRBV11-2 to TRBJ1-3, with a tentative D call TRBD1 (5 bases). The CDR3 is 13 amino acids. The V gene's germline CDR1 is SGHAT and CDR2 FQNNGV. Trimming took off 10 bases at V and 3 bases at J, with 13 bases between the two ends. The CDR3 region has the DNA TGTGCCACTTTGCGGGGGGATGGAAACACCATATATTTT. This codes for CATLRGDGNTIYF.

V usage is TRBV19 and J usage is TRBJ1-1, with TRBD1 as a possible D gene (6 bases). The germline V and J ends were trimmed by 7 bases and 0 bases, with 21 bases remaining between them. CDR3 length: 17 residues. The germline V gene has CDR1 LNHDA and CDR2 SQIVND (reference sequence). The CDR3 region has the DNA TGTGCCAGTACCTCGGGAAGAGCAGGGACAATGAACACTGAAGCTTTCTTT. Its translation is CASTSGRAGTMNTEAFF.